Each of the 22 T cell receptor beta chains below was sequenced from the same sample in a study of blood T cell repertoires in COVID-19. Profiling relied on immunoSEQ multiplex PCR, and the TCRdb table lists in-frame clones only, not all of them. Of about 81,000 clones listed, 91% are singletons. The material sequenced was peripheral blood. These TCRs come from a woman in her fifties or sixties in a cohort sampled during active COVID-19.

CDR3 sequence (DNA): TGTGCCAGCAGTGAGGGGACATGGAACACTGAAGCTTTCTTT. This encodes CASSEGTWNTEAFF. V and J are TRBV6-1 and TRBJ1-1; the D gene is possibly TRBD1 (6 bases). Germline CDR1 is MNHNS and CDR2 is SASEGT. The CDR3 has 14 residues. V was shortened by 3 bases and J by 1 base, with 9 bases between the two germline ends.

The chain has TRBV6-5 and TRBJ2-1; D unclear. The CDR3 runs to 12 residues. Germline loops: CDR1 MNHEY, CDR2 SVGAGI. V gave up 10 bases and J gave up 3 bases, with 10 bases separating them. The CDR3 DNA reads TGTGCCACCCTACAGATCTACAATGAGCAGTTCTTC. Residues: CATLQIYNEQFF.

The CDR3 bases are TGTGCCAGCAGCTTAGAAGTAGCGGGAGAGTATGAGCAGTTCTTC. The encoded protein is CASSLEVAGEYEQFF. The rearrangement joins TRBV11-2 to TRBJ2-1; 9 bases line up with TRBD2. Trimming at V came to 0 bases and at J to 8 bases, leaving 5 bases not matched to a gene. The CDR3 is 15 residues long. Germline-derived CDR1 and CDR2 are SGHAT and FQNNGV.

The CDR3 sequence: CASSVEGGQLLGTDTQYF. For the CDR3, the DNA is TGTGCCAGCAGCGTAGAGGGGGGACAGCTACTGGGCACAGATACGCAGTATTTT. The chain is built from TRBV9 and TRBJ2-3, with a weak D call TRBD1 (7 bases). The CDR3 contains 18 residues. Germline-derived CDR1 and CDR2 are SGDLS and YYNGEE. The V and J ends lost 0 bases and 1 base respectively, with 18 bases between them. The full variable domain, with the rest looked up from reference TRBV9 and TRBJ2-3, is DSGVTQTPKHLITATGQRVTLRCSPRSGDLSVYWYQQSLDQGLQFLIQYYNGEERAKGNILERFSAQQFPDLHSELNLSSLELGDSALYFCASSVEGGQLLGTDTQYFGPGTRLTVL.

The chain is built from TRBV12-3 or TRBV12-4 and TRBJ2-7, with 8 bases identical to TRBD1. The CDR3 contains 13 residues. The junction had 2 bases not matched to a gene; V was cut back by 3 bases and J by 4 bases. The CDR3 protein is CASSLQGAYEQYF. Here the CDR3 DNA reads TGTGCCAGCAGTTTGCAGGGGGCGTACGAGCAGTACTTC.

V gene TRBV5-6 combines with J gene TRBJ1-2; D is undetermined. V was trimmed by 0 bases and J by 6 bases, leaving 6 bases between them. The germline V gene has CDR1 SGHDT and CDR2 YYEEEE. The CDR3 is 12 residues long. The CDR3 region has the DNA TGTGCCAGCAGCTTGGTGGGAGATGGCTACACCTTC. Protein product: CASSLVGDGYTF.

CDR3 sequence: CASSFYGAGGETQYF. CDR3 coding DNA: TGTGCCAGCAGTTTCTATGGAGCGGGGGGTGAGACCCAGTACTTC. V usage is TRBV27 and J usage is TRBJ2-5; 9 bases are a match to TRBD2. CDR1 is MNHEY and CDR2 is SMNVEV in the germline V gene (reference sequence). The CDR3 sequence is 15 residues long. With V trimmed by 3 bases and J by 5 bases, 7 bases remained unmatched.

The chain is built from TRBV11-3 and TRBJ2-7; 12 nucleotides line up with TRBD2. This CDR3 comprises 20 residues. Losses at the gene ends were 5 bases for V and 0 bases for J; bases not matched to a gene: 17. In germline, CDR1 is SGHNT, CDR2 YENEEA. The CDR3 nucleotides are TGTGCCAGCAGCCCCCGTACCGGGACTAGCGGGCGAGGAGTCTCCTACGAGCAGTACTTC. Amino acids: CASSPRTGTSGRGVSYEQYF.

The chain combines TRBV11-3 with TRBJ2-1; 11 bases match TRBD2. Germline V gene data show CDR1 as SGHNT and CDR2 as YENEEA. There are 16 residues in the CDR3. V lost 3 bases, J lost 8 bases, and 9 bases stayed unmatched. The CDR3 DNA sequence: TGTGCCAGCAGCTTGGCTAGCGGGAGGCCCGGGGATGAGCAGTTCTTC. It is translated as CASSLASGRPGDEQFF. The whole variable domain, remainder taken from reference TRBV11-3 and TRBJ2-1, is EAGVVQSPRYKIIEKKQPVAFWCNPISGHNTLYWYLQNLGQGPELLIRYENEEAVDDSQLPKDRFSAERLKGVDSTLKIQPAELGDSAVYLCASSLASGRPGDEQFFGPGTRLTVL.

The genes are TRBV7-9 and TRBJ2-7, with D possibly being TRBD2 (5 bases). CDR1 SEHNR and CDR2 FQNEAQ come from the germline V gene (reference sequence). The CDR3 has 15 amino acids. Trimming left V 5 bases short and J 1 base short, with 15 bases between. The chain's CDR3 is CASSPGGPLSYEQYF. CDR3 in DNA: TGTGCCAGCAGCCCCGGAGGCCCCCTTTCCTACGAGCAGTACTTC.

This clone appeared a few times. CDR3 protein: CASSVQGGDTQYF. The CDR3 DNA reads as TGTGCCAGTAGTGTTCAGGGCGGAGATACGCAGTATTTT. This sequence joins TRBV19 and TRBJ2-3; the D gene is possibly TRBD1 (5 bases). Germline CDR1 LNHDA, CDR2 SQIVND (reference sequence). Trimming left V 5 bases short and J 5 bases short, with 11 bases between. The CDR3 consists of 13 residues.

This sequence joins TRBV9 and TRBJ1-2; 12 bases map to TRBD1. The CDR3 has 14 residues. J gave up 8 bases and V 2 bases, and 4 bases lay outside the gene matches. CDR1 is SGDLS, CDR2 YYNGEE, per germline. As DNA, the CDR3 is TGTGCCAGCAGCGTGGGACAGGGGGCGCGCGGCTACACCTTC. It yields the protein CASSVGQGARGYTF.

In regard to this clone: The junction and the germline gene differ at one end; a read error may be behind it. The chain has TRBV5-1 and TRBJ1-1; a weak D match, TRBD1 (6 bases). The CDR3 is made up of 16 amino acids. The germline gives CDR1 SGHRS, CDR2 YFSETQ. The CDR3 loop is CASSWRPGETNAEAFF. CDR3 DNA: TGCGCCAGCAGCTGGAGACCAGGGGAAACGAACGCTGAAGCTTTCTTT.

The J gene is TRBJ1-4, the V gene TRBV11-2, with 7 bases identical to TRBD1. The junction had 2 bases not matched to a gene; V was cut back by 0 bases and J by 7 bases. The CDR3 totals 14 residues. Per the germline V gene, CDR1 is SGHAT and CDR2 is FQNNGV. The CDR3 protein is CASSLDRGVEKLFF. The CDR3 nucleotides read TGTGCCAGCAGCTTAGACAGGGGGGTTGAAAAACTGTTTTTT.

J is TRBJ2-5 and V is TRBV18; 9 nucleotides agree with TRBD2. The CDR3 covers 15 residues. Germline V gene lookup returns CDR1 KGHSH and CDR2 LQKENI. J lost 5 bases, V lost 3 bases, and 7 bases had no gene match. CDR3 bases: TGTGCCAGCTCACCGGGCCTAGCGGGGACGGAGACCCAGTACTTC. Protein product: CASSPGLAGTETQYF.

V is TRBV11-1 and J is TRBJ1-6; 9 nucleotides align to TRBD1. The germline V gene encodes CDR1 SGHAT and CDR2 FQDESV (reference sequence). The CDR3 runs to 16 residues. V shed 5 bases, J shed 6 bases, and the junction held 8 bases outside the gene matches. CDR3 protein: CASSISRDRVNSPLHF. The DNA for the CDR3 is TGTGCCAGCAGCATCTCCCGGGACAGGGTTAATTCACCCCTCCACTTT.

This clone was found a few times. This sequence joins TRBV29-1 and TRBJ1-2; 7 nucleotides align to TRBD1. Germline-derived CDR1 and CDR2 are SQVTM and ANQGSEA. The ends lost 5 bases at V and 1 base at J; junction bases unmatched: 4. The CDR3 runs 13 residues. The CDR3, as DNA: TGCAGCGTTTGGGACAGAAGTAACTATGGCTACACCTTC. Residues: CSVWDRSNYGYTF.

The V call is TRBV28, the J call TRBJ2-3; 8 positions agree with TRBD2. The CDR3 is 16 residues long. CDR1 and CDR2 (germline): MDHEN, SYDVKM. Trimming removed 5 bases from V and 5 bases from J; junction bases left unmatched: 12. The CDR3 reads CASSPPRREGGDTQYF. CDR3 DNA: TGTGCCAGCAGTCCCCCCCGCCGGGAGGGAGGAGATACGCAGTATTTT.

This chain links TRBV19 with TRBJ1-6; possible D gene TRBD1, 6 bases. Trimming shortened V by 2 bases and J by 3 bases, and 8 bases separated the two germline ends. The germline V gene has CDR1 LNHDA and CDR2 SQIVND (reference sequence). This CDR3 comprises 15 residues. As DNA, the CDR3 is TGTGCCAGTAGTATAAGGGGGAACTATAATTCACCCCTCCACTTT. This translates into CASSIRGNYNSPLHF.

The chain joins TRBV19 to TRBJ2-7; 7 bases line up with TRBD2. CDR1 LNHDA and CDR2 SQIVND come from the germline V gene (reference sequence). CDR3 length: 15 residues. V dropped 1 base and J dropped 0; count of bases not matched to a gene: 3. CDR3 coding DNA: TGTGCCAGTAGTATAGGTCTAGCGGACTCCTACGAGCAGTACTTC. Its protein is CASSIGLADSYEQYF.

The gene calls are TRBV27 and TRBJ2-5, with 8 bases lining up with TRBD1. V trimming: 0 bases; J trimming: 2 bases; junction bases outside the gene matches: 2. The length of the CDR3 is 15 residues. The germline V gene encodes CDR1 MNHEY and CDR2 SMNVEV (reference sequence). CDR3 amino acids: CASSLSRQGQETQYF. CDR3 DNA: TGTGCCAGCAGTTTATCACGACAGGGGCAAGAGACCCAGTACTTC.

The chain links TRBV27 to TRBJ2-7; tentative D call: TRBD2 (5 bases). CDR1 is MNHEY, CDR2 SMNVEV, per germline (reference sequence). V was pared by 4 bases and J by 6 bases, with 10 bases between. This CDR3 has 12 amino acids. This chain's CDR3 is CASSSRVGEQYF. The CDR3 DNA reads as TGTGCCAGCAGTTCGCGGGTCGGCGAGCAGTACTTC.